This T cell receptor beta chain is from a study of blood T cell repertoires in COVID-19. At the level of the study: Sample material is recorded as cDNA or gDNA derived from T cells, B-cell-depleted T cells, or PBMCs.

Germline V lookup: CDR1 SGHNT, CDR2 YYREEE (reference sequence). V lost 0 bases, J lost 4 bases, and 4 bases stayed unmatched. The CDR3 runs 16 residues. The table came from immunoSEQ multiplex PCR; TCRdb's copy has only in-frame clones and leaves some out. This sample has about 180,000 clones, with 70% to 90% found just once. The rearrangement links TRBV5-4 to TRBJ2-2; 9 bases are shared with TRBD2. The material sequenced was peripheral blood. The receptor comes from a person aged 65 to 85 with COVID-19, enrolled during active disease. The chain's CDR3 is CASSLAGAGGTGELFF. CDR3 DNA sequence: TGTGCCAGCAGCTTGGCCGGAGCGGGGGGCACCGGGGAGCTGTTTTTT. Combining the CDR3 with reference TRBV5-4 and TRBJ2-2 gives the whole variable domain ETGVTQSPTHLIKTRGQQVTLRCSSQSGHNTVSWYQQALGQGPQFIFQYYREEENGRGNFPPRFSGLQFPNYSSELNVNALELDDSALYLCASSLAGAGGTGELFFGEGSRLTVL.